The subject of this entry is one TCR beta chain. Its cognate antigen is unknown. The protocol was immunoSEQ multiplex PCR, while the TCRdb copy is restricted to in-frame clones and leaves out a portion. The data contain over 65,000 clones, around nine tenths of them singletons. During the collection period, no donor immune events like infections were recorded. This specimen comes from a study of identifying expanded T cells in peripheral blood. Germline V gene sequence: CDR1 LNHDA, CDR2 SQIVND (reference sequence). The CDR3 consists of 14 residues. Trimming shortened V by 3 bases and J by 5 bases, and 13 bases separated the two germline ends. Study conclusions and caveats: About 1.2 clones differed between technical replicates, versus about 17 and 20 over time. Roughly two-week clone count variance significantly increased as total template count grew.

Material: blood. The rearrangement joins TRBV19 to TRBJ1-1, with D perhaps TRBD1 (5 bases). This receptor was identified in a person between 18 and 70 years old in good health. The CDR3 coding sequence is TGTGCCAGTAGTATCGGGAGGGGTTGGACTGAAGCTTTCTTT. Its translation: CASSIGRGWTEAFF.